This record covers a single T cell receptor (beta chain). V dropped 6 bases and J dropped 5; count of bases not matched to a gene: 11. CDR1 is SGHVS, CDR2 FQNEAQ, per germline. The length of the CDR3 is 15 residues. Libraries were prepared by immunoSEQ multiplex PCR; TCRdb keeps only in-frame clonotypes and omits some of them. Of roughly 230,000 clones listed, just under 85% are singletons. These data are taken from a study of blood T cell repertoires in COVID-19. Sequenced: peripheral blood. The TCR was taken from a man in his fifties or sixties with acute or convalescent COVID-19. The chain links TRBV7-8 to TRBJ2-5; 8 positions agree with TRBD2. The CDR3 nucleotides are TGTGCCAGCAGGCCTATTAGCGGGAATAGCGAGACCCAGTACTTC. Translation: CASRPISGNSETQYF.